This is a list of T cell receptor beta chains from one sample in a study of persistence of HIV-infected CD4 T cells. Antigen specificity for these receptors is unknown. Repertoires were generated with immunoSEQ multiplex PCR, while TCRdb's copy carries only in-frame clones and drops some. This repertoire shows around 40,000 clones, 89% found once; its top ten account for approximately 1%. The sample was CD4+ T cells sorted from PBMCs after roughly 18-hour stimulation, taken from a patient who received antiretroviral therapy. These receptors originate from an adult man with HIV who was CMV-seropositive. CDR3s include the opening cysteine and the closing phenylalanine or tryptophan. The D gene is left open where the match is weak. Where a row states a size, it is once, few, many or the class of an expanded clone; other rows omit it.

v_call	j_call	cdr3_length	d_call	clone_size	cdr3_nt	cdr3_aa
TRBV2	TRBJ2-1	16	-	-	TGTGCCAGCAGTGATAACAGGGCAGCTACCTACAATGAGCAGTTCTTC	CASSDNRAATYNEQFF
TRBV30	TRBJ1-1	15	-	-	TGTGCCTGGAGTGTATCTTCGCGGGGTCGGGGTGAAGCTTTCTTT	CAWSVSSRGRGEAFF
TRBV7-2	TRBJ2-6	15	-	-	TGTGCCAGCAGCCCGGTAGTGTCCGGGGCCAACGTCCTGACTTTC	CASSPVVSGANVLTF
TRBV27	TRBJ2-3	17	TRBD2	once	TGTGCCAGCAGTTTATACGGACTAGCGGGTAGCACAGATACGCAGTATTTT	CASSLYGLAGSTDTQYF
TRBV5-1	TRBJ1-1	14	-	-	TGCGCCAGCAGCTTCGGACAGCCGAACACTGAAGCTTTCTTT	CASSFGQPNTEAFF
TRBV24-1	TRBJ2-3	12	-	-	TGTGCCACCAGTGCCCCTCTGGGTACGCAGTATTTT	CATSAPLGTQYF
TRBV6-5	TRBJ2-7	14	-	-	TGTGCCAGCCGGAGGACAGATCTTACCTACGAGCAGTACTTC	CASRRTDLTYEQYF
TRBV13	TRBJ1-3	16	-	-	TGTGCCAGCAGCTTAAAGAAGTTAACTTCTGGAAACACCATATATTTT	CASSLKKLTSGNTIYF
TRBV3-1/TRBV3-2	TRBJ1-5	15	-	-	TGTGCCAGCAGCCCGGGACCCTCAAGCGGTCAGCCCCAGCATTTT	CASSPGPSSGQPQHF
TRBV2	TRBJ1-5	12	-	few	TGTGCCAGCAGTGGAGTAAGGCAGCCCCAGCATTTT	CASSGVRQPQHF
TRBV9	TRBJ2-7	15	-	-	TGTGCCAGCAGCGTAGGGCAGGGGCCACTCTACGAGCAGTACTTC	CASSVGQGPLYEQYF
TRBV4-2	TRBJ2-3	16	TRBD2	few	TGTGCCAGCAGCCAAGCAGCGGGGGGGCCAACGGATACGCAGTATTTT	CASSQAAGGPTDTQYF
TRBV10-3	TRBJ2-2	18	-	-	TGTGCCATCAGTGAACCGCGTCGCAGTTCCTTGAACACCGGGGAGCTGTTTTTT	CAISEPRRSSLNTGELFF
TRBV2	TRBJ1-1	11	-	-	TGTGCCAGCAAAGGGGCCGTCGAAGCTTTCTTT	CASKGAVEAFF
TRBV6-5	TRBJ1-5	14	-	few	TGTGCCAGCAGCCCCTCAGCTACCAATCAGCCCCAGCATTTT	CASSPSATNQPQHF
TRBV6-6	TRBJ2-1	13	-	few	TGTGCCAGCAGTTGGAACCAAAACAATGAGCAGTTCTTC	CASSWNQNNEQFF
TRBV10-3	TRBJ1-2	14	-	-	TGTGCCATCAACGAGGGGCGGTCGTTTTTGGGCTACACCTTC	CAINEGRSFLGYTF
TRBV5-1	TRBJ2-1	17	TRBD2	-	TGCGCCAGCAGCTTGGATCAGCGGGGGGGCAGGTACAATGAGCAGTTCTTC	CASSLDQRGGRYNEQFF
TRBV6-5	TRBJ1-2	13	-	-	TGTGCCAGCAGTTACTCGTACTCCTACGGCTACACCTTC	CASSYSYSYGYTF
TRBV3-1/TRBV3-2	TRBJ1-2	13	-	-	TGTGCCAGCAGCCCTAGGGGAGACTATGGCTACACCTTC	CASSPRGDYGYTF
TRBV7-2	TRBJ1-1	15	-	-	TGTGCCAGCAGCTTAGTTCGGGGAGGTGGCACTGAAGCTTTCTTT	CASSLVRGGGTEAFF
TRBV7-2	TRBJ2-3	14	TRBD1	-	TGTGCCAGCAGCCTAGACAGGGTCACAGATACGCAGTATTTT	CASSLDRVTDTQYF
TRBV12-3/TRBV12-4	TRBJ1-5	13	TRBD1	-	TGTGCCAGCAGTTCGACAGGGAGTCAGCCCCAGCATTTT	CASSSTGSQPQHF